The 20 T cell receptor beta chains below were found in one sample sequenced in a study of T cell changes during pregnancy in multiple sclerosis. The table came from immunoSEQ multiplex PCR; TCRdb's copy has only in-frame clones and leaves some out. The data show 57,000 or so clones, 88% seen once. The material sequenced was peripheral blood, taken in the first trimester of pregnancy. These receptor sequences come from a female donor with multiple sclerosis, enrolled in a pregnancy study.

The chain has TRBV28 and TRBJ2-1; a possible D gene is TRBD2 (5 bases). V was clipped by 9 bases and J by 6 bases, with 15 bases between them. The germline V gene has CDR1 MDHEN and CDR2 SYDVKM. The CDR3 runs 13 residues. The CDR3 nucleotides read TGTGCCAGTCGTGGGCTAGCAGTCAATGAGCAGTTCTTC. This translates into CASRGLAVNEQFF.

V gene TRBV7-6 combines with J gene TRBJ2-1, with D possibly matching TRBD1 (6 bases). V lost 5 bases and J 10 bases, leaving 15 bases between the germline ends. The CDR3 spans 13 residues. CDR1 is SGHVS and CDR2 is FNYEAQ in the germline V gene. Here the CDR3 DNA reads TGTGCCAGCAGCCAAGGGGGAGAGATAGAGCAGTTCTTC. Protein sequence: CASSQGGEIEQFF.

This clone was recorded once. The rearrangement joins TRBV12-5 to TRBJ2-5, with D maybe TRBD2 (5 bases). V was cut by 7 bases and J by 3 bases, with 15 bases left in between. The CDR3 consists of 14 residues. Looked up from germline, CDR1 is LGHNT and CDR2 is FRNRAP. CDR3 bases: TGTGCTAGTGCCTTAAGCGGAACCGAAGAGACCCAGTACTTC. As protein: CASALSGTEETQYF.

This clone was found once. This sequence joins TRBV10-3 and TRBJ2-3, with D unresolved. CDR3 length: 11 residues. V was trimmed by 6 bases and J by 4 bases, leaving 5 bases between them. Germline V gene lookup returns CDR1 ENHRY and CDR2 SYGVKD. The CDR3 DNA follows: TGTGCCATCAGCATAGCAGATACGCAGTATTTT. It specifies CAISIADTQYF.

The gene calls are TRBV9 and TRBJ2-1; 7 bases fit TRBD1. This CDR3 region has 15 residues. With V trimmed by 3 bases and J by 4 bases, 7 bases remained unmatched. Germline-derived CDR1 and CDR2 are SGDLS and YYNGEE. The CDR3: CASSEGDRLYNEQFF. CDR3 bases: TGTGCCAGCAGCGAAGGGGACAGACTATACAATGAGCAGTTCTTC. Full variable domain (missing parts from reference TRBV9 and TRBJ2-1): DSGVTQTPKHLITATGQRVTLRCSPRSGDLSVYWYQQSLDQGLQFLIQYYNGEERAKGNILERFSAQQFPDLHSELNLSSLELGDSALYFCASSEGDRLYNEQFFGPGTRLTVL.

The rearrangement links TRBV5-6 to TRBJ2-1, with 7 bases fitting TRBD2. The CDR3 totals 17 residues. V shed 1 base, J shed 7 bases, and the junction held 14 bases outside the gene matches. Germline CDR1 is SGHDT and CDR2 is YYEEEE. In DNA form, the CDR3 reads TGTGCCAGCAGCTTGCTCGGGGAGGGAGGGGCTGGGAATGAGCAGTTCTTC. Translation gives CASSLLGEGGAGNEQFF.

V usage is TRBV9 and J usage is TRBJ1-3, with TRBD1 matching over 8 bases. Germline V gives CDR1 SGDLS, CDR2 YYNGEE. This CDR3 comprises 16 residues. J lost 1 base, V lost 3 bases, and 6 bases had no gene match. DNA of the CDR3: TGTGCCAGCAGCGCCAGACAGGGGACTTCTGGAAACACCATATATTTT. This gives the protein CASSARQGTSGNTIYF.

This sequence joins TRBV6-5 and TRBJ2-7; 8 nucleotides agree with TRBD1. With 2 bases clipped from V and 3 bases from J, the junction kept 3 bases outside the gene matches. This CDR3 is built from 14 residues. Germline V gene data show CDR1 as MNHEY and CDR2 as SVGAGI. The CDR3 sequence is CASSYGTGDYEQYF. CDR3 nucleotide sequence: TGTGCCAGCAGTTACGGGACAGGAGACTACGAGCAGTACTTC.

The chain carries TRBV28 and TRBJ2-3; 10 nucleotides agree with TRBD2. This CDR3 has 16 residues. V dropped 2 bases and J dropped 3; count of bases not matched to a gene: 5. CDR1 and CDR2 from the germline V gene are MDHEN and SYDVKM. The CDR3 loop reads CASSLDRAGGTDTQYF. The CDR3 DNA reads as TGTGCCAGCAGTTTAGACAGAGCGGGAGGGACAGATACGCAGTATTTT.

The chain carries TRBV5-1 and TRBJ1-1, with TRBD1 as a possible D gene (6 bases). V was trimmed by 0 bases and J by 4 bases, leaving 16 bases between them. Per the germline V gene, CDR1 is SGHRS and CDR2 is YFSETQ. The CDR3 is 16 amino acids. The CDR3 DNA sequence: TGCGCCAGCAGCTTGGTGAGGCGGGGGGCGAGCACTGAAGCTTTCTTT. Its protein is CASSLVRRGASTEAFF.

Many counts were recorded for this clone. The J gene is TRBJ1-1, the V gene TRBV5-1; 7 nucleotides match TRBD1. Germline V gene lookup returns CDR1 SGHRS and CDR2 YFSETQ. The CDR3 runs 13 residues. V trimming: 4 bases; J trimming: 7 bases; junction bases outside the gene matches: 7. The CDR3 loop reads CASSHGQALEAFF. The DNA for the CDR3 is TGCGCCAGCAGCCACGGACAGGCCCTTGAAGCTTTCTTT.

The rearrangement joins TRBV5-6 to TRBJ2-3; 7 bases line up with TRBD2. The CDR3 covers 16 residues. Germline CDR1 is SGHDT and CDR2 is YYEEEE. With V trimmed by 0 bases and J by 5 bases, 9 bases remained unmatched. CDR3 nucleotides: TGTGCCAGCAGCTTGGATATGGGAGGGCCAGAAGATACGCAGTATTTT. Its protein product is CASSLDMGGPEDTQYF.

This CDR3 reads CSVAQGNEQFF. The DNA for the CDR3 is TGCAGCGTTGCACAGGGCAATGAGCAGTTCTTC. V gene TRBV29-1 combines with J gene TRBJ2-1; a possible D gene is TRBD1 (6 bases). V was pared by 4 bases and J by 6 bases, with 7 bases between. This CDR3 has 11 amino acids. Germline CDR1 reads SQVTM; CDR2 reads ANQGSEA.

The rearrangement joins TRBV4-2 to TRBJ2-1; 8 bases are a match to TRBD2. Trimming took 1 base from V and 10 from J; bases not matched to a gene: 9. This CDR3 spans 15 amino acids. Germline loops: CDR1 LGHNA, CDR2 YNFKEQ. Here the CDR3 reads CASSQGSGGTEEQFF. The CDR3 nucleotides are TGTGCCAGCAGCCAAGGGTCGGGGGGGACTGAGGAGCAGTTCTTC.

This chain joins TRBV10-2 and TRBJ2-2; no firm D call. The CDR3 is 16 amino acids. Germline values: CDR1 WSHSY, CDR2 SAAADI. The V and J ends lost 2 bases and 5 bases respectively, with 15 bases between them. CDR3: CASSEEVARVTGELFF. For the CDR3, the DNA is TGCGCCAGCAGTGAGGAGGTAGCTAGAGTTACCGGGGAGCTGTTTTTT.

The V gene is TRBV27, the J gene TRBJ1-5; no clear D. Germline-derived CDR1 and CDR2 are MNHEY and SMNVEV (reference sequence). Trimming removed 5 bases from V and 9 bases from J, with 14 bases in between. This CDR3 comprises 13 residues. CDR3 sequence reads: CASSPDERRPQHF. The DNA of the CDR3 is TGTGCCAGCAGTCCAGACGAGAGGCGGCCCCAGCATTTT.

The rearrangement joins TRBV2 to TRBJ1-5; TRBD1 aligns across 12 bases. With V trimmed by 5 bases and J by 6 bases, 8 bases remained unmatched. Germline CDR1 is SNHLY and CDR2 is FYNNEI. The CDR3 contains 16 residues. CDR3: CASSWDRGPLFQPQHF. The CDR3 DNA reads as TGTGCCAGCAGTTGGGACAGGGGGCCCCTTTTTCAGCCCCAGCATTTT. The full variable domain, rest sourced from reference TRBV2 and TRBJ1-5, is EPEVTQTPSHQVTQMGQEVILRCVPISNHLYFYWYRQILGQKVEFLVSFYNNEISEKSEIFDDQFSVERPDGSNFTLKIRSTKLEDSAMYFCASSWDRGPLFQPQHFGDGTRLSIL.

This sequence joins TRBV12-2 and TRBJ1-5; no check of the table's D call, TRBD1, against the DNA was made. TRBV12-2 is deemed a pseudogene. This CDR3 is built from 17 residues. The DNA for the CDR3 is TGTGCAAGTCGCCTGGGCCCGGCAGTTGAAAAAAATCAGCCCCAGCATTTT. Translated: CASRLGPAVEKNQPQHF.

The genes are TRBV9 and TRBJ1-2, with TRBD1 matching over 9 bases. Per the germline V gene, CDR1 is SGDLS and CDR2 is YYNGEE. The CDR3 contains 14 residues. V shed 0 bases and J 7 bases; nucleotides not matched to a gene: 4. This chain's CDR3 is CASSVEGQGSGYTF. Written as DNA, the CDR3 is TGTGCCAGCAGCGTAGAGGGACAGGGATCTGGCTACACCTTC.

This chain joins TRBV27 and TRBJ1-1; 7 bases agree with TRBD1. The V segment lost 5 bases and the J segment 0 bases; nucleotides outside the gene matches: 3. CDR3 length: 14 residues. The germline CDR1 and CDR2 sequences are MNHEY and SMNVEV (reference sequence). CDR3 nucleotide sequence: TGTGCCAGCAGTCCCCAGGGGGTGAACACTGAAGCTTTCTTT. This encodes CASSPQGVNTEAFF.